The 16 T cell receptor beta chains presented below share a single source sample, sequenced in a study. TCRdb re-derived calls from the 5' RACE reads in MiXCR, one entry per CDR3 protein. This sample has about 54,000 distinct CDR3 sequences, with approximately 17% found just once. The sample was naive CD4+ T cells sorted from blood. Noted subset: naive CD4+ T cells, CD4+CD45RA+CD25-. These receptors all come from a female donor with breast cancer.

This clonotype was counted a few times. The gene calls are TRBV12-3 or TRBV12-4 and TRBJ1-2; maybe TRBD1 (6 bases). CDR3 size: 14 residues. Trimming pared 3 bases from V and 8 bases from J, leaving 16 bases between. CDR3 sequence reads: CASSLTLGQRGYTF. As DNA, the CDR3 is TGTGCCAGCAGTTTGACTTTGGGACAAAGAGGCTACACCTTC.

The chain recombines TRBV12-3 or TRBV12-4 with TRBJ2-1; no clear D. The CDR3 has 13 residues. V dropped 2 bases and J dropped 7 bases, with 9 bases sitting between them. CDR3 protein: CASSLNRWNEQFF. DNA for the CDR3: TGTGCCAGCAGTTTAAATAGATGGAATGAGCAGTTCTTC.

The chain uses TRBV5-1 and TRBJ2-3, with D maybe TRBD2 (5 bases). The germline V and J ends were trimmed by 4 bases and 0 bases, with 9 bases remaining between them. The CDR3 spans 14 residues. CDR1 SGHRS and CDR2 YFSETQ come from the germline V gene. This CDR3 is CASSVASSTDTQYF. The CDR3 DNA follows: TGCGCCAGCAGCGTGGCTAGCAGCACAGATACGCAGTATTTT. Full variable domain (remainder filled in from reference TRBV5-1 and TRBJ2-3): KAGVTQTPRYLIKTRGQQVTLSCSPISGHRSVSWYQQTPGQGLQFLFEYFSETQRNKGNFPGRFSGRQFSNSRSEMNVSTLELGDSALYLCASSVASSTDTQYFGPGTRLTVL.

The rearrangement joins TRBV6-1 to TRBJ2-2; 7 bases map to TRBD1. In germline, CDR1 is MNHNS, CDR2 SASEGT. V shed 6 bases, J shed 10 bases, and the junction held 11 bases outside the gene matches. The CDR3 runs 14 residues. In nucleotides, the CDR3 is TGTGCCAGCAGATCGGGACAGACCTCGTCGGAGCTGTTTTTT. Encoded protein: CASRSGQTSSELFF.

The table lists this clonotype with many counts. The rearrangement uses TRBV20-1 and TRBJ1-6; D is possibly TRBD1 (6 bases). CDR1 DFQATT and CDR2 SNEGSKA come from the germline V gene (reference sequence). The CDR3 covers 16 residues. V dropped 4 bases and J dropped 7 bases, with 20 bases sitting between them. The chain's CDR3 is CSATGSGGARNSPLHF. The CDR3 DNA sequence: TGCAGTGCTACCGGCTCGGGGGGGGCGAGAAATTCACCCCTCCACTTT.

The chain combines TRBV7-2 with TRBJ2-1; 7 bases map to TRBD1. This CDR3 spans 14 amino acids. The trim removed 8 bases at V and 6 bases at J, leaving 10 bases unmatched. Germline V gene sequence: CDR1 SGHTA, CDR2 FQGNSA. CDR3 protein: CASFSDRLGNEQFF. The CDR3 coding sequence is TGTGCCAGCTTCTCGGACAGGCTTGGCAATGAGCAGTTCTTC. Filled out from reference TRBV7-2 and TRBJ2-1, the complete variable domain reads GAGVSQSPSNKVTEKGKDVELRCDPISGHTALYWYRQSLGQGLEFLIYFQGNSAPDKSGLPSDRFSAERTGGSVSTLTIQRTQQEDSAVYLCASFSDRLGNEQFFGPGTRLTVL.

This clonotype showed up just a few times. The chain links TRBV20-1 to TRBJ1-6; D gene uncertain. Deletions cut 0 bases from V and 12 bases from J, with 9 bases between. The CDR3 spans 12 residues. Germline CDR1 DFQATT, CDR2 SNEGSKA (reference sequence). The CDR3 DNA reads TGCAGTGCTAGAGATAGTGATGGACCCCTCCACTTT. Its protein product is CSARDSDGPLHF.

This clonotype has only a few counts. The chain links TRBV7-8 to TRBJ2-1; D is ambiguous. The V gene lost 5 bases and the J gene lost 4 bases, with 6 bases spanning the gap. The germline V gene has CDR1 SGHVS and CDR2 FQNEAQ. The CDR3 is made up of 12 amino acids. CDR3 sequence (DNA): TGTGCCAGCAGCCATGGGTACAATGAGCAGTTCTTC. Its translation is CASSHGYNEQFF.

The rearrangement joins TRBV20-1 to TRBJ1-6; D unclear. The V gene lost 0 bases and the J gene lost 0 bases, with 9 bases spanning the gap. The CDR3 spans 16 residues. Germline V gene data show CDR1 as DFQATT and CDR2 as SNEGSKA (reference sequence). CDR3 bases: TGCAGTGCTAGAGATACACAGAGCTCCTATAATTCACCCCTCCACTTT. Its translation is CSARDTQSSYNSPLHF.

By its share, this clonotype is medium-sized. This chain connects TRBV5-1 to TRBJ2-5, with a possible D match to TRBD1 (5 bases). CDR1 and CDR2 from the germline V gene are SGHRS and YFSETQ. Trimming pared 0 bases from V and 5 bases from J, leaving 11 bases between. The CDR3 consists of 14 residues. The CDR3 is CASSLDAGMETQYF. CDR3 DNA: TGCGCCAGCAGCTTGGATGCAGGGATGGAGACCCAGTACTTC.

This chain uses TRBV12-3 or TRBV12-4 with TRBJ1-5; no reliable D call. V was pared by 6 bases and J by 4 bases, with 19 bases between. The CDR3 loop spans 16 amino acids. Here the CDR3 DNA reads TGTGCCAGCAGCCCTTCCTTGGCGAGGCCGAATCAGCCCCAGCATTTT. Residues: CASSPSLARPNQPQHF.

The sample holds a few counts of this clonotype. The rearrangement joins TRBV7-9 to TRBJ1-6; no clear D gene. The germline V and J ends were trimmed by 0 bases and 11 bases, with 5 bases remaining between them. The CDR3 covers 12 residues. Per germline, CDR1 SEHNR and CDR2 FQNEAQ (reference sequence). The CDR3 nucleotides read TGTGCCAGCAGCTTAGCGGAGACACCCCTCCACTTT. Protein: CASSLAETPLHF.

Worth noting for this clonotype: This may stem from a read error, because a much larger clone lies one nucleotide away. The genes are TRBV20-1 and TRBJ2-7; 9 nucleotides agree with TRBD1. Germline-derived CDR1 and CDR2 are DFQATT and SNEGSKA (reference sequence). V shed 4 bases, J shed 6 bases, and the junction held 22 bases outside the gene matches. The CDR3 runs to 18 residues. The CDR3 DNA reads TGCAGTGCTATAGTCTCTCAGGGACAGGGACTGTCGACCTGCGAGCAGTACTTC. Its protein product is CSAIVSQGQGLSTCEQYF.

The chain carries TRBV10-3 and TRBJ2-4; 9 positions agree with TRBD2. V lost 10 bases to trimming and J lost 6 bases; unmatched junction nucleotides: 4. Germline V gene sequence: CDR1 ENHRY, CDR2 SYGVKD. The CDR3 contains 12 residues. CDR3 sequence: CATAGLANIQYF. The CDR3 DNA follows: TGTGCCACAGCGGGACTAGCAAACATTCAGTACTTC.

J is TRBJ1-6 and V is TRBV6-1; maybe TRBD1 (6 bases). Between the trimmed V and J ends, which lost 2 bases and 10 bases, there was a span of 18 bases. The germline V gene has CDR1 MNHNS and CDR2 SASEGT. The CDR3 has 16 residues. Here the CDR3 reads CASSEWIGGQRSPLHF. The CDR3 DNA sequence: TGTGCCAGCAGTGAATGGATAGGGGGGCAGCGATCACCCCTCCACTTT.

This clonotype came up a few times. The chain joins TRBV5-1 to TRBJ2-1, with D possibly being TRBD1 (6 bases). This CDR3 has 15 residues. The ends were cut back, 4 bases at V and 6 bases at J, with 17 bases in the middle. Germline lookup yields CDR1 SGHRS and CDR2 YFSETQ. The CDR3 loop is CASSPRLDSGNEQFF. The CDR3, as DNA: TGCGCCAGCAGCCCCCGGTTGGACAGCGGCAATGAGCAGTTCTTC.